This T cell receptor (beta chain) comes out of a study of identical twins. Findings of the study overall: Insertions were fewer in abundant cord blood beta clonotypes, whereas memory repertoires showed none of this pattern.

A universal primer site was added by template switching, and unique molecular identifiers were carried by the cDNA. TCRdb used MiXCR to reprocess the 5' RACE reads, holding one entry per CDR3 protein. Of some 460,000 distinct CDR3 sequences in the sample, 12% to 15% were seen once. Points on this clonotype: Its antigen is currently unknown.

The V gene lost 1 base and the J gene lost 12 bases, with 13 bases spanning the gap. CDR1 and CDR2 from the germline V gene are DFQATT and SNEGSKA (reference sequence). The CDR3 has 12 residues. The sample also formed part of further work on yellow fever vaccine responses in identical twins. That work adds: Twins reportedly mounted vaccine T cell responses that seemed partly convergent, partly personalized.

This chain uses TRBV20-1 with TRBJ2-1, with D possibly matching TRBD1 (6 bases). Sequenced material: CD4+ T cells sorted from blood. This clonotype originated in a woman between 18 and 29 years old in good health. In DNA form, the CDR3 reads TGCAGTGCTAGAGTCTATGGGACAACGCAGTTCTTC. Protein: CSARVYGTTQFF.